What follows is one T cell receptor (beta chain) and its context. These data are taken from a study of blood T cell repertoires in COVID-19. Study at large: The United States, Italy and Spain were the sources of the acute and convalescent COVID-19 samples. Sources were T cells, B-cell-depleted T cells, or PBMCs; the material itself was cDNA or gDNA.

Profiling relied on immunoSEQ multiplex PCR, and the TCRdb table lists in-frame clones only, not all of them. Of roughly 150,000 clones listed, 70% to 90% were seen once; the top ten hold roughly 8.1%. Seattle enrolled patients during active infection and tracked them longitudinally. The CDR3 contains 17 residues. Germline loops: CDR1 SGHVS, CDR2 FNYEAQ. J lost 10 bases, V lost 0 bases, and 12 bases had no gene match. Material for sequencing was peripheral blood. The sequence derives from a woman at least 80 years old with COVID-19, enrolled during active disease. This rearrangement joins TRBV7-6 to TRBJ2-1; 10 bases agree with TRBD2. Here the CDR3 reads CASSLATMTSGSREQFF. The CDR3 region has the DNA TGTGCCAGCAGCTTAGCCACCATGACTAGCGGGTCCAGGGAGCAGTTCTTC.